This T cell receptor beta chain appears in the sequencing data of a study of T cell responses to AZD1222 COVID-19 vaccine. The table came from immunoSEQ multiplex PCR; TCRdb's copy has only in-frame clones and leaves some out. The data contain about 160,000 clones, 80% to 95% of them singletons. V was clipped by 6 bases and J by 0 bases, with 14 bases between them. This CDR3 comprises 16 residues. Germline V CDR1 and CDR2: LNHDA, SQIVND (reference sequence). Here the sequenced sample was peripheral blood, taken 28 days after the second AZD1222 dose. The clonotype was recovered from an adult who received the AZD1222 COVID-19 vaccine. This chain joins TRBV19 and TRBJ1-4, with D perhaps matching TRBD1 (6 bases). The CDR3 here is CASSNLQGTTNEKLFF. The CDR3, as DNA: TGTGCCAGTAGCAACCTACAGGGTACAACTAATGAAAAACTGTTTTTT.